This TCR beta chain was sequenced during a study of blood T cell repertoires in COVID-19 (dated by TCRdb to 2020 to 2022). For the study in its entirety: The collaborator samples originated in the United States, Italy and Spain and spanned the acute and convalescent phases of COVID-19. A de-identified subject ID, COVID-19 status, age in years and sex were almost always included in the sample metadata. The repertoires were released in a freely available public database intended as a resource for research on the immune response to SARS-CoV-2. Where HLA class I and class II types were available, the types were taken from metadata supplied by the sample provider, not from assay-based typing. Deeply sampled blood TCRbeta repertoires from subjects exposed to, actively infected with, or recovered from COVID-19 were included in the dataset. The samples were drawn from two sources: the first 160 participants of the ongoing ImmuneRACE study, and some 1,300 subjects contributed by 6 global collaborators. The material from the prospective study consisted of cDNA or gDNA derived from T cells, B-cell-depleted T cells, or PBMCs. Overall study results and their limits: How much clinical and demographic metadata was included differed by source and by participant, and the metadata was provided uncurated.

Enrolling through a virtual design, the prospective study's participants ranged in age from roughly 18 to 100 years and lived across roughly 24 United States geographic areas. To assign participants to cohorts, the prospective study relied on clinical history that participants themselves reported in a screening survey and a study questionnaire. Each participant in the prospective study had whole blood, serum and a nasopharyngeal or oropharyngeal swab collected by mobile phlebotomists. Participants in the prospective study had the option to provide additional blood draws and questionnaires over a 2-month period. Before DNA extraction, prospective study blood samples were shipped either frozen or at room temperature. To note about this clone: This receptor's antigen is unknown. No much larger clonotype is one base removed from it; base qualities were not supplied.

The immunoSEQ Assay, a bias-controlled multiplex PCR, was used to amplify TCRbeta CDR3 regions from genomic DNA. The paper's processing steps were these. Within the assay, amplification of reference gene primers was used to estimate how many nucleated cells each sample contained. To quantify the absolute abundance of each unique TCRbeta CDR3 rearrangement, sequence reads were collapsed and filtered. For each sample, productive Simpson clonality was calculated as the square root of Simpson's diversity index over productive rearrangements. TCRdb holds this immuneACCESS table with in-frame rearrangements only. Some clones are missing; in checked studies, unresolved V genes explain under half, and the rest has no known cause. That table is the source of V, J and clone size, and D and trimming were worked out from the DNA. The sample records some 250,000 clones, roughly 88% of which are singletons. The ten largest clones take up about 2.3% of the sample.

The CDR3 contains 15 residues, cysteine and phenylalanine counted. Only the CDR3 region is kept as DNA, spanning 45 bases read in frame from base 1. For CDR1 and CDR2, the germline V gene (reference sequence) lists SEHNR and FQNEAQ. Compared with germline, V lacks 5 bases and J lacks 3 bases; bases without a gene match: 9. Sequenced: PBMCs or T cells enriched from blood (not recorded which). Here the chain combines TRBV7-9 and TRBJ2-7, and 8 junction bases match TRBD1. The receptor's source is a woman between 35 and 50 years old with acute COVID-19. In nucleotide form, the sequence is TGTGCCAGCAGCCCCACCGGACAGGGTAGCTACGAGCAGTACTTC. Its translation is CASSPTGQGSYEQYF. The entire variable domain, with the stretches around the CDR3 drawn from the reference TRBV7-9 and TRBJ2-7 proteins, is DTGVSQNPRHKITKRGQNVTFRCDPISEHNRLYWYRQTLGQGPEFLTYFQNEAQLEKSRLLSDRFSAERPKGSFSTLEIQRTEQGDSAMYLCASSPTGQGSYEQYFGPGTRLTVT.